The 19 T cell receptor beta chains in this list originate from one sample, sequenced in a study of response to subunit inactivated influenza vaccine. Using its own MiXCR run on the RT-PCR reads, TCRdb lists one record per CDR3 protein. The repertoire consists of just under 550,000 distinct CDR3 sequences, with approximately 22% occurring once and the leading ten covering approximately 2.9%. These same data were also listed under a study on T cells expressing NK-cell markers. That report adds: The authors made TCR beta cDNA libraries by 5'RACE template switching. This switching added a universal primer site and UMIs.

The sequencing here drew on CD4+ T cells sorted from PBMCs, taken 12 days after vaccination. The receptors come from a man aged 45-60 years who received an inactivated influenza vaccine.

This sequence joins TRBV27 and TRBJ1-6, with D unclear. This CDR3 has 12 amino acids. The germline V gene encodes CDR1 MNHEY and CDR2 SMNVEV (reference sequence). The ends were cut back, 6 bases at V and 10 bases at J, with 10 bases in the middle. The CDR3 DNA is TGTGCCAGCAGGGAAGGAGCGTCACCCCTCCACTTT. It codes for CASREGASPLHF.

The V call is TRBV4-2, the J call TRBJ1-5; perhaps TRBD1 as D (5 bases). CDR1 and CDR2 from the germline V gene are LGHNA and YNFKEQ. The CDR3 consists of 15 residues. V lost 0 bases and J 7 bases, leaving 13 bases between the germline ends. In DNA form, the CDR3 reads TGTGCCAGCAGCCAAGAGATAGGAAGGGACCAGCCCCAGCATTTT. This translates into CASSQEIGRDQPQHF.

This clonotype showed up just a few times. The CDR3 is CASSQDPTYGYTF. CDR3 nucleotide sequence: TGTGCCAGCAGCCAAGATCCCACCTATGGCTACACCTTC. This rearrangement joins TRBV14 to TRBJ1-2; D not resolved. Trimming stripped 0 bases from V and 4 bases from J, with 6 bases between. The germline gives CDR1 SGHDN, CDR2 FVKESK. This CDR3 spans 13 amino acids.

The chain combines TRBV4-2 with TRBJ2-7; 7 nucleotides align to TRBD1. The V and J ends lost 3 bases and 0 bases, in that order; junction bases with no gene match: 8. The CDR3 is 16 amino acids. Per the germline V gene, CDR1 is LGHNA and CDR2 is YNFKEQ. CDR3 DNA: TGTGCCAGCAGCCAGCACTCGGGACAGAGCTCCTACGAGCAGTACTTC. Amino acids: CASSQHSGQSSYEQYF.

The chain combines TRBV10-3 with TRBJ2-2, with D maybe TRBD2 (5 bases). The length of the CDR3 is 15 residues. Trimming took 7 bases from V and 0 from J, leaving 12 bases between them. Germline-derived CDR1 and CDR2 are ENHRY and SYGVKD. CDR3 region: CAIKLTGTNTGELFF. The CDR3 coding sequence is TGTGCCATCAAGTTGACGGGAACGAACACCGGGGAGCTGTTTTTT.

This clonotype occurred a few times. This chain uses TRBV20-1 with TRBJ2-1; D is unresolved. The CDR3 is made up of 15 amino acids. CDR1 and CDR2 (germline): DFQATT, SNEGSKA (reference sequence). Trimming stripped 3 bases from V and 8 bases from J, with 20 bases between. Here the CDR3 reads CSASSIGRGYDEQFF. In DNA, the CDR3 is TGCAGTGCTAGTTCGATTGGGCGTGGGTACGATGAGCAGTTCTTC.

This clonotype was counted between two and nine times. The chain combines TRBV6-5 with TRBJ1-5, with no clear D. Germline lookup yields CDR1 MNHEY and CDR2 SVGAGI. Trimming removed 2 bases from V and 4 bases from J, with 12 bases in between. CDR3 length: 15 residues. The CDR3 DNA reads as TGTGCCAGCAGTTACCAAAAGGCGAAGAATCAGCCCCAGCATTTT. Its protein is CASSYQKAKNQPQHF.

The chain employs TRBV18 and TRBJ2-3; no reliable D call. From germline, CDR1 is KGHSH and CDR2 LQKENI. V lost 2 bases and J lost 10, with 13 bases in between. The CDR3 totals 13 residues. In DNA form, the CDR3 reads TGTGCCAGCTCACCAGGGCCAGGTTATGCGCAGTATTTT. This gives the protein CASSPGPGYAQYF.

This clonotype has just a few counts. This sequence joins TRBV30 and TRBJ1-2; the match to TRBD1 covers 8 bases. CDR1 and CDR2 (germline): GTSNPN, SVGIG (reference sequence). The CDR3 totals 14 residues. The V and J ends lost 2 bases and 7 bases, in that order; junction bases with no gene match: 9. The CDR3 protein is CAWSSGQGPGGYTF. Here the CDR3 DNA reads TGTGCCTGGAGTTCTGGACAGGGTCCGGGTGGCTACACCTTC.

This clonotype was seen a handful of times. The rearrangement links TRBV4-2 to TRBJ1-4; D is unresolved. There are 14 residues in the CDR3. Trimming took 0 bases from V and 2 from J, leaving 4 bases between them. In germline, CDR1 is LGHNA, CDR2 YNFKEQ. CDR3 residues: CASSQDLTNEKLFF. The CDR3 DNA reads TGTGCCAGCAGCCAAGATCTCACTAATGAAAAACTGTTTTTT.

The DNA for the CDR3 is TGCAGAGTACAGGGGCCGCTGTCCCTAAAACTGTTTTTT. This encodes CRVQGPLSLKLFF. The rearrangement links TRBV20-1 to TRBJ1-4, with TRBD1 identical over 7 bases. The CDR3 runs 13 residues. Germline-derived CDR1 and CDR2 are DFQATT and SNEGSKA (reference sequence).

This rearrangement joins TRBV12-3 or TRBV12-4 to TRBJ1-4; no clear D gene. V dropped 9 bases and J dropped 8 bases, with 13 bases sitting between them. The CDR3 has 12 residues. The CDR3, as DNA: TGTGCCAGTCAGATCTGGGGAGAAAAACTGTTTTTT. This gives the protein CASQIWGEKLFF.

In DNA form, the CDR3 reads TGTGCCAGCAGCTTAACGCGGCGGACTGAAGCTTTCTTT. This gives the protein CASSLTRRTEAFF. The V and J genes are TRBV7-3 and TRBJ1-1, with D unclear. CDR3 length: 13 residues. Germline-derived CDR1 and CDR2 are SGHTA and FQGTGA. The ends were cut back, 0 bases at V and 5 bases at J, with 7 bases in the middle.

This clonotype was detected only a few times. J is TRBJ2-3 and V is TRBV24-1; 8 bases line up with TRBD2. Germline assignment: CDR1 KGHDR and CDR2 SFDVKD. The CDR3 is 16 amino acids. V gave up 2 bases and J gave up 6 bases; unmatched junction bases: 9. CDR3 in amino acids: CATSDSGTRGTDTQYF. DNA for the CDR3: TGTGCCACCAGTGATTCCGGGACTAGGGGTACCGATACGCAGTATTTT.

In its sample, this clonotype was seen many times. The chain uses TRBV7-6 and TRBJ2-7; 10 nucleotides align to TRBD1. The V gene end was trimmed by 1 base and the J gene end by 4 bases; junction bases not matched to a gene: 7. CDR1 and CDR2 from the germline V gene are SGHVS and FNYEAQ. This CDR3 contains 16 residues. For the CDR3, the DNA is TGTGCCAGCAGCTTAGAGGGACAGGGGACTGGTTACGAGCAGTACTTC. Translating it yields CASSLEGQGTGYEQYF.

This sequence joins TRBV20-1 and TRBJ1-5, with D hard to call. Germline V lookup: CDR1 DFQATT, CDR2 SNEGSKA (reference sequence). The V gene lost 4 bases and the J gene lost 0 bases, with 10 bases spanning the gap. This CDR3 has 14 amino acids. Here the CDR3 DNA reads TGCAGTGCTATTCGGCAGCTTAGCAATCAGCCCCAGCATTTT. This sequence encodes CSAIRQLSNQPQHF.

The V gene is TRBV7-2, the J gene TRBJ1-1; D is undetermined. Looked up from germline, CDR1 is SGHTA and CDR2 is FQGNSA. V shed 2 bases and J shed 0 bases, with 16 bases lying between them. The CDR3 spans 17 residues. CDR3 residues: CASSLYYGTRVNTEAFF. The CDR3 DNA reads as TGTGCCAGCAGCTTATATTACGGTACCAGAGTGAACACTGAAGCTTTCTTT.

The rearrangement uses TRBV6-8 and TRBJ2-7, with 11 bases that match TRBD1. V lost 0 bases to trimming and J lost 3 bases; unmatched junction nucleotides: 7. Per germline, CDR1 MNHGY and CDR2 SAAAGT. This CDR3 has 17 amino acids. CDR3 sequence: CASSYSVCGTGGYEQYF. CDR3 in DNA: TGTGCCAGCAGTTACTCGGTATGTGGGACAGGGGGCTACGAGCAGTACTTC.

This clonotype was detected only a few times. The chain carries TRBV6-5 and TRBJ2-7, with 11 bases identical to TRBD2. The CDR3 loop spans 15 amino acids. In germline, CDR1 is MNHEY, CDR2 SVGAGI. V trimming: 0 bases; J trimming: 4 bases; junction bases outside the gene matches: 2. CDR3 nucleotide sequence: TGTGCCAGCAGTTACTCGACTAGCGGGGCTTACGAGCAGTACTTC. Translation gives CASSYSTSGAYEQYF.